What follows are 5 T cell receptor beta chains derived from one specimen sequenced in a study of OX40 agonist ivuxolimab in advanced cancers. The assay was immunoSEQ multiplex PCR, and TCRdb's table has in-frame clones only and misses some. The sample records about 78,000 clones, 80% to 85% being singletons. This sample comprised CD4+ or CD8+ T cells sorted from blood, obtained in a trial of the OX40 agonist ivuxolimab. The receptors originated from an adult with an advanced solid tumor such as melanoma, head and neck, liver or kidney cancer.

This chain uses TRBV4-1 with TRBJ2-2; 9 bases agree with TRBD2. Trimming cost V 4 bases and J 5 bases; bases outside gene matches: 5. This CDR3 has 15 residues. The V gene's germline CDR1 is MGHRA and CDR2 YSYEKL. CDR3 in amino acids: CASSPSSGTTGELFF. For the CDR3, the DNA is TGCGCCAGCAGCCCCTCTAGCGGGACAACCGGGGAGCTGTTTTTT.

This clone was detected a few times. This rearrangement joins TRBV28 to TRBJ2-7, with 9 bases lining up with TRBD2. Germline CDR1 and CDR2: MDHEN and SYDVKM. With V trimmed by 6 bases and J by 6 bases, 12 bases remained unmatched. This CDR3 contains 15 residues. The CDR3: CASSDLAGVLVEQYF. CDR3 nucleotides: TGTGCCAGCAGCGATTTAGCGGGAGTCCTGGTCGAGCAGTACTTC.

The V and J genes are TRBV29-1 and TRBJ2-5; 8 nucleotides match TRBD2. Trimming removed 4 bases from V and 4 bases from J; junction bases left unmatched: 5. In germline, CDR1 is SQVTM, CDR2 ANQGSEA. The CDR3 consists of 13 residues. The CDR3 coding sequence is TGCAGCGTTGTTGCGGGGGGCTTAGAGACCCAGTACTTC. This translates into CSVVAGGLETQYF.

There are a few counts of this clone. CDR3 nucleotide sequence: TGCGCCAGCAGCTTAGGAAACACCGGGGAGCTGTTTTTT. It yields the protein CASSLGNTGELFF. V usage is TRBV5-1 and J usage is TRBJ2-2; the D is unclear. Per the germline V gene, CDR1 is SGHRS and CDR2 is YFSETQ. The CDR3 extends over 13 amino acids. Trimming removed 2 bases at V and 2 bases at J, with 4 bases between.

The chain carries TRBV19 and TRBJ2-7, with 8 bases lining up with TRBD1. With V trimmed by 7 bases and J by 9 bases, 14 bases remained unmatched. The germline gives CDR1 LNHDA, CDR2 SQIVND (reference sequence). The CDR3 runs 14 residues. The CDR3 protein is CASTPGQASSVQYF. CDR3 DNA sequence: TGTGCCAGTACCCCGGGACAGGCTTCGAGTGTGCAGTACTTC.